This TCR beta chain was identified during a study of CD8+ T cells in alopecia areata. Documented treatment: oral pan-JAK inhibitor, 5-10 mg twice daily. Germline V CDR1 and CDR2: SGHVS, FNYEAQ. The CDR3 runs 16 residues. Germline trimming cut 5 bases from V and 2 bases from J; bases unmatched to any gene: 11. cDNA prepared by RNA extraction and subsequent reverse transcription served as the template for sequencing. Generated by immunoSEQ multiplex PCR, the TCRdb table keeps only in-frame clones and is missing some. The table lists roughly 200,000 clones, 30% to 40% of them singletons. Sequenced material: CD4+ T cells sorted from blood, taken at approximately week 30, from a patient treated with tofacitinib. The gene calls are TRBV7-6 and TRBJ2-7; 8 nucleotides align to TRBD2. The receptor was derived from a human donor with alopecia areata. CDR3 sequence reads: CASSLLSGSSPYEQYF. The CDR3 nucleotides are TGTGCCAGCAGCCTCCTCAGCGGGAGCAGTCCCTACGAGCAGTACTTC.